Each of the 28 T cell receptor beta chains below was sequenced from the same sample in a study of human T cells and chemical hapten exposure. TCRdb passed the RACE reads through MiXCR, listing each CDR3 protein once. The repertoire holds about 140,000 distinct CDR3 sequences, with around 11% as singletons. Time point here: patch test 2, 6 weeks after DPC sensitization. The treatment here: therapeutic diphenylcyclopropenone sensitization with weekly scalp DPC. Sequenced material: whole blood, taken in connection with sensitization to the hapten diphenylcyclopropenone (DPC). The receptors were gathered from a woman aged 45-60 years with alopecia areata. Some clones in this sample may be carry-over from other donors' samples.

Many counts were recorded for this clonotype. The J gene is TRBJ2-1, the V gene TRBV3-2; TRBD2 is the table's D call and was not checked against the DNA. TRBV3-2 represents a pseudogene. The CDR3 length is 15 residues. CDR3 region: CASSQDPLGRSEQFF. In nucleotides, the CDR3 is TGTGCCAGCAGCCAAGATCCCCTAGGGAGGAGTGAGCAGTTCTTC.

This clonotype was detected a few times. This chain joins TRBV11-2 and TRBJ2-5; D gene ambiguous. CDR1 is SGHAT and CDR2 is FQNNGV in the germline V gene. The V end was cut by 2 bases, the J end by 1 base, with 11 bases between. This CDR3 spans 15 amino acids. CDR3 DNA: TGTGCCAGCAGCTTACGCCAGACCCTCCAAGAGACCCAGTACTTC. Translated: CASSLRQTLQETQYF.

This clonotype occurred a few times. The rearrangement links TRBV7-2 to TRBJ2-2; D is unclear. Germline CDR1 and CDR2: SGHTA and FQGNSA. CDR3 size: 16 residues. V dropped 2 bases and J dropped 0 bases, with 10 bases sitting between them. CDR3 bases: TGTGCCAGCAGCTTAATCCCTGGGGCGAACACCGGGGAGCTGTTTTTT. It yields the protein CASSLIPGANTGELFF. Combining the CDR3 with reference TRBV7-2 and TRBJ2-2 gives the whole variable domain GAGVSQSPSNKVTEKGKDVELRCDPISGHTALYWYRQSLGQGLEFLIYFQGNSAPDKSGLPSDRFSAERTGGSVSTLTIQRTQQEDSAVYLCASSLIPGANTGELFFGEGSRLTVL.

The chain combines TRBV11-2 with TRBJ1-2, with a possible D match to TRBD1 (5 bases). V lost 7 bases, J lost 2 bases, and 20 bases lay in between. The CDR3 is 16 residues long. Germline CDR1 is SGHAT and CDR2 is FQNNGV. CDR3 residues: CASTFLAGGGNYGYTF. The DNA for the CDR3 is TGTGCCAGCACCTTCCTTGCCGGGGGAGGGAACTATGGCTACACCTTC.

J is TRBJ2-1 and V is TRBV20-1; tentative D call: TRBD2 (6 bases). Looked up from germline, CDR1 is DFQATT and CDR2 is SNEGSKA (reference sequence). The CDR3 sequence is 14 residues long. The V end was cut by 2 bases, the J end by 5 bases, with 13 bases between. This CDR3 is CSARLARAHNEQFF. For the CDR3, the DNA is TGCAGTGCTAGACTAGCGAGAGCCCACAATGAGCAGTTCTTC.

There are a few counts of this clonotype. This CDR3 reads CASSQGGDTQYF. The CDR3 region has the DNA TGTGCCAGCAGCCAAGGGGGAGATACGCAGTATTTT. The chain couples TRBV4-2 to TRBJ2-3, with no clear D. Germline V CDR1 and CDR2: LGHNA, YNFKEQ. V was trimmed by 1 base and J by 5 bases, leaving 4 bases between them. The CDR3 length is 12 residues.

The chain uses TRBV28 and TRBJ2-7; 13 bases align to TRBD2. This CDR3 has 15 residues. From germline, CDR1 is MDHEN and CDR2 SYDVKM. With 4 bases clipped from V and 0 bases from J, the junction kept 0 bases outside the gene matches. CDR3 protein: CASSWTSGSSYEQYF. The CDR3 DNA reads as TGTGCCAGCAGTTGGACTAGCGGGAGCTCCTACGAGCAGTACTTC.

There are a few counts of this clonotype. The J gene is TRBJ2-3, the V gene TRBV2; D not certain. The V gene's germline CDR1 is SNHLY and CDR2 FYNNEI. V was pared by 7 bases and J by 1 base, with 6 bases between. The CDR3 has 12 residues. CDR3 sequence: CASTLRTDTQYF. CDR3 coding DNA: TGTGCCAGCACTCTTCGCACAGATACGCAGTATTTT.

This clonotype was seen a handful of times. Germline and junction disagree at one end, which may indicate a read error. This rearrangement joins TRBV7-7 to TRBJ2-2, with unresolved D. Germline V lookup: CDR1 SSHAT, CDR2 FNYEAQ (reference sequence). This CDR3 has 16 residues. CDR3 coding DNA: TGTGCTAGCAGCTTGAACAAACAGCCGAACACCGGGGAGCTGTTTTTT. It encodes CASSLNKQPNTGELFF. Full variable domain (missing parts from reference TRBV7-7 and TRBJ2-2): GAGVSQSPRYKVTKRGQDVTLRCDPISSHATLYWYQQALGQGPEFLTYFNYEAQPDKSGLPSDRFSAERPEGSISTLTIQRTEQRDSAMYRCASSLNKQPNTGELFFGEGSRLTVL.

This clonotype was found a few times. The genes are TRBV29-1 and TRBJ2-2, with D perhaps TRBD1 (6 bases). The CDR3 spans 14 residues. V shed 6 bases and J shed 0 bases, with 11 bases lying between them. Germline-derived CDR1 and CDR2 are SQVTM and ANQGSEA. CDR3 bases: TGCAGCGTACAGGGATTGTCGAACACCGGGGAGCTGTTTTTT. Amino acids: CSVQGLSNTGELFF.

This clonotype was seen many times. The V and J genes are TRBV6-2 or TRBV6-3 and TRBJ2-1, with TRBD2 matching 11 bases. CDR3 length equals 16 residues. The V gene's germline CDR1 is MNHEY and CDR2 SVGEGT. The ends lost 2 bases at V and 1 base at J; junction bases unmatched: 1. CDR3 sequence (DNA): TGTGCCAGCAGTTACCCTAGCGGGAGGTCCTACAATGAGCAGTTCTTC. It is translated as CASSYPSGRSYNEQFF.

The chain recombines TRBV5-1 with TRBJ2-3; the D is unclear. The germline V gene encodes CDR1 SGHRS and CDR2 YFSETQ. Trimming took off 1 base at V and 2 bases at J, with 5 bases between the two ends. This CDR3 has 13 residues. The CDR3 DNA reads as TGCGCCAGCAGCTTGAGGGACACAGATACGCAGTATTTT. Encoded protein: CASSLRDTDTQYF.

This clonotype was recorded a few times. The chain joins TRBV6-2 or TRBV6-3 to TRBJ2-7; tentatively, D is TRBD1 (6 bases). Germline CDR1 and CDR2: MNHEY and SVGEGT. This CDR3 is built from 14 residues. The V end lost 2 bases, the J end lost 1 base, and 9 bases lay between the germline ends. The CDR3, as DNA: TGTGCCAGCAGTTACCAGGGGCCTTCCTACGAGCAGTACTTC. Its translation: CASSYQGPSYEQYF.

The genes are TRBV28 and TRBJ2-4; 9 positions agree with TRBD1. Germline loops: CDR1 MDHEN, CDR2 SYDVKM. The CDR3 totals 16 residues. The J segment lost 0 bases and the V segment lost 5 bases, leaving 5 bases of the junction unmatched. In DNA, the CDR3 is TGTGCCAGCAGTGGGGGGACAGGGTTAGCCAAAAACATTCAGTACTTC. This encodes CASSGGTGLAKNIQYF. Full variable domain (rest looked up from reference TRBV28 and TRBJ2-4): DVKVTQSSRYLVKRTGEKVFLECVQDMDHENMFWYRQDPGLGLRLIYFSYDVKMKEKGDIPEGYSVSREKKERFSLILESASTNQTSMYLCASSGGTGLAKNIQYFGAGTRLSVL.

This clonotype has more than one count but fewer than ten. The chain links TRBV6-2 or TRBV6-3 to TRBJ2-7, with 10 nucleotides matching TRBD2. From germline, CDR1 is MNHEY and CDR2 SVGEGT. V gave up 6 bases and J gave up 3 bases; unmatched junction bases: 5. The CDR3 runs to 14 residues. The CDR3 is CASRPGLAFYEQYF. DNA of the CDR3: TGTGCCAGCAGGCCGGGACTAGCGTTCTACGAGCAGTACTTC.

This clonotype showed up just once. The rearrangement links TRBV30 to TRBJ1-1, with 10 bases aligning to TRBD1. Trimming removed 2 bases from V and 5 bases from J; junction bases left unmatched: 8. The CDR3 loop spans 15 amino acids. Germline V gene data show CDR1 as GTSNPN and CDR2 as SVGIG (reference sequence). The CDR3 sequence is CAWSRQGAIGTEAFF. The CDR3, as DNA: TGTGCCTGGAGTAGACAGGGGGCGATCGGGACTGAAGCTTTCTTT.

V gene TRBV29-1 combines with J gene TRBJ2-2, with 7 bases that match TRBD1. CDR1 and CDR2 from the germline V gene are SQVTM and ANQGSEA. The CDR3 is 13 residues long. V lost 4 bases and J lost 1; bases outside the gene matches: 0. The CDR3 is CSVGQGNTGELFF. Written as DNA, the CDR3 is TGCAGCGTTGGACAGGGGAACACCGGGGAGCTGTTTTTT.

The chain links TRBV20-1 to TRBJ2-3; 7 bases are shared with TRBD2. Germline trimming cut 6 bases from V and 4 bases from J; bases unmatched to any gene: 10. Germline loops: CDR1 DFQATT, CDR2 SNEGSKA (reference sequence). There are 14 residues in the CDR3. As DNA, the CDR3 is TGCAGTGCCCCTAGCGGAGGGAGCCCAGATACGCAGTATTTT. Amino acids: CSAPSGGSPDTQYF.

This chain connects TRBV24-1 to TRBJ2-3; a possible D gene is TRBD2 (5 bases). The length of the CDR3 is 16 residues. Trimming left V 6 bases short and J 5 bases short, with 20 bases between. Germline CDR1 and CDR2: KGHDR and SFDVKD. The DNA for the CDR3 is TGTGCCACCAGTCCCCGATTGGCGGGTCGGATAGATACGCAGTATTTT. This encodes CATSPRLAGRIDTQYF.

This clonotype has just a few counts. The chain links TRBV5-1 to TRBJ2-1, with D maybe TRBD2 (5 bases). The CDR3 is made up of 16 amino acids. V lost 3 bases to trimming and J lost 5 bases, with 18 bases between them. Germline V gene data show CDR1 as SGHRS and CDR2 as YFSETQ. In DNA form, the CDR3 reads TGCGCCAGCAGCTGGCTGGCGGCCAGAGGGCACAATGAGCAGTTCTTC. Translating gives CASSWLAARGHNEQFF.

The rearrangement joins TRBV30 to TRBJ1-5, with 7 bases that match TRBD1. The J segment lost 5 bases and the V segment lost 2 bases, leaving 3 bases of the junction unmatched. The germline CDR1 and CDR2 sequences are GTSNPN and SVGIG (reference sequence). The CDR3 has 13 amino acids. CDR3 residues: CAWSKGADQPQHF. CDR3 DNA: TGTGCCTGGAGTAAGGGGGCAGATCAGCCCCAGCATTTT.

CDR3 sequence reads: CSVGTDYEQYF. The CDR3 DNA sequence: TGCAGCGTTGGGACCGACTACGAGCAGTACTTC. The rearrangement links TRBV29-1 to TRBJ2-7; the D is unclear. Germline CDR1 reads SQVTM; CDR2 reads ANQGSEA. The V and J ends lost 4 bases and 3 bases respectively, with 7 bases between them. This CDR3 is 11 amino acids long.

This clonotype appeared a few times. This rearrangement joins TRBV4-3 to TRBJ1-5, with D unresolved. Germline assignment: CDR1 LGHNA and CDR2 YSLEER. The V end was cut by 3 bases, the J end by 6 bases, with 9 bases between. CDR3 length: 13 amino acids. CDR3 residues: CASSQERSQPQHF. Written as DNA, the CDR3 is TGCGCCAGCAGCCAGGAGAGAAGTCAGCCCCAGCATTTT.

This clonotype was detected only a few times. The chain couples TRBV7-8 to TRBJ2-7, with 8 bases aligning to TRBD1. In germline, CDR1 is SGHVS, CDR2 FQNEAQ. Unmatched junction bases numbered 4, after V lost 1 base and J lost 2 bases. The CDR3 runs 15 residues. This CDR3 is CASSLGRGRPYEQYF. The CDR3 DNA is TGTGCCAGCAGCTTAGGCAGGGGGCGCCCCTACGAGCAGTACTTC.

V gene TRBV15 combines with J gene TRBJ2-1; D perhaps matches TRBD2 (6 bases). The germline V and J ends were trimmed by 2 bases and 2 bases, with 10 bases remaining between them. The CDR3 is made up of 15 amino acids. CDR1 is LNHNV, CDR2 YYDKDF, per germline (reference sequence). The chain's CDR3 is CATSRREATYNEQFF. The CDR3 DNA follows: TGTGCCACCAGCAGAAGGGAGGCCACCTACAATGAGCAGTTCTTC.

This chain links TRBV19 with TRBJ2-7; D may be TRBD1 (5 bases). The V end was cut by 4 bases, the J end by 0 bases, with 10 bases between. CDR1 LNHDA and CDR2 SQIVND come from the germline V gene (reference sequence). The CDR3 extends over 14 amino acids. CDR3 in amino acids: CASSRPTDSYEQYF. CDR3 in DNA: TGTGCCAGTAGTAGACCGACAGACTCCTACGAGCAGTACTTC. The whole variable domain, filled in from reference TRBV19 and TRBJ2-7, reads DGGITQSPKYLFRKEGQNVTLSCEQNLNHDAMYWYRQDPGQGLRLIYYSQIVNDFQKGDIAEGYSVSREKKESFPLTVTSAQKNPTAFYLCASSRPTDSYEQYFGPGTRLTVT.

CDR3 in DNA: TGTGCCAGCAGCTTACTGAGCTCCGGGGCCGGGGAGCTGTTTTTT. This gives the protein CASSLLSSGAGELFF. This chain uses TRBV7-9 with TRBJ2-2; D might be TRBD2 (5 bases). Germline CDR1 reads SEHNR; CDR2 reads FQNEAQ (reference sequence). The V end was cut by 2 bases, the J end by 6 bases, with 13 bases between. The CDR3 loop spans 15 amino acids.

This clonotype has ten or more counts. This chain uses TRBV7-9 with TRBJ2-3; no clear D. Trimming removed 2 bases from V and 2 bases from J, with 11 bases in between. CDR1 SEHNR and CDR2 FQNEAQ come from the germline V gene (reference sequence). The CDR3 covers 15 residues. The CDR3 here is CASSLLRPYTDTQYF. In DNA form, the CDR3 reads TGTGCCAGCAGCTTACTGAGACCTTACACAGATACGCAGTATTTT.